The source of this TCR beta chain is a study of OX40 agonist ivuxolimab in advanced cancers. This clone was recorded once. Other nucleotide sequences in the sample specify the same CDR3. The length of the CDR3 is 13 residues. With 1 base removed from V and 2 bases from J, the gap between germline ends came to 5 bases. Germline CDR1 and CDR2: SGHTA and FQGNSA. This table comes from immunoSEQ multiplex PCR, and its TCRdb copy is limited to in-frame clones, with some not included. Of some 80,000 clones detected, around nine tenths appear once; the ten largest clones hold roughly 5%. The TCR was taken from an adult with an advanced solid tumor such as melanoma, head and neck, liver or kidney cancer. The rearrangement joins TRBV7-2 to TRBJ1-2; D not resolved. Sequencing used CD4+ or CD8+ T cells sorted from blood, obtained in a trial of the OX40 agonist ivuxolimab. The CDR3 nucleotides read TGTGCCAGCAGCTTAGACTCCAACTATGGCTACACCTTC. This gives the protein CASSLDSNYGYTF. Full variable domain (outside the CDR3, taken from reference TRBV7-2 and TRBJ1-2): GAGVSQSPSNKVTEKGKDVELRCDPISGHTALYWYRQSLGQGLEFLIYFQGNSAPDKSGLPSDRFSAERTGGSVSTLTIQRTQQEDSAVYLCASSLDSNYGYTFGSGTRLTVV.